This T cell receptor beta chain appears in the sequencing data of a study of T cell clonotyping in hematopoietic cell transplantation. Profiled with immunoSEQ multiplex PCR; TCRdb holds only in-frame clones, not every one. The sample contains approximately 10,000 clones, roughly half of which appear only once. Looked up from germline, CDR1 is GTSNPN and CDR2 is SVGIG (reference sequence). This CDR3 contains 13 residues. V was clipped by 5 bases and J by 3 bases, with 13 bases between them. V and J are TRBV30 and TRBJ1-2; D possibly corresponds to TRBD1 (5 bases). The sequences come from peripheral blood mononuclear cells, collected 100 days after allogeneic stem cell transplant. The sequence derives from a female patient aged 45-65 years who had an allogeneic stem cell transplant from an unrelated donor, so the T cells may come from the graft donor. Some clones in this sample may be carry-over from other donors' samples. The CDR3 sequence is CAWEDTFHYGYTF. CDR3 sequence (DNA): TGTGCCTGGGAGGACACCTTTCACTATGGCTACACCTTC.